This TCR beta chain was sequenced during a study of cytomegalovirus exposure and HLA in healthy donors. With 60 Vbeta and 13 Jbeta primers, the PCR was carried out. The data were produced by immunoSEQ multiplex PCR, yet TCRdb's version contains in-frame clones alone and is incomplete. The data show under 200,000 clones, 70% to 90% seen once. In its sample, this clone was seen once. Its specificity is not known. CDR3 length: 19 amino acids. Germline CDR1 and CDR2: SGHVS and FNYEAQ. The V and J ends lost 1 base and 4 bases respectively, with 23 bases between them. Findings of the study overall: Earlier analysis found most TCR beta V segments productive about 90% or about 30% of the time. Testing in vitro showed a few CMV-associated chains specific for CMV antigens. It emerged from a later analysis that several of the most significant clusters appeared to be linked to common viral pathogens.

This sequence was found in a woman aged 45-59 years in good health and CMV-seronegative. The chain joins TRBV7-6 to TRBJ2-1, with a possible D match to TRBD2 (6 bases). Sequences were obtained from PBMCs. The CDR3 DNA follows: TGTGCCAGCAGCTTAGGCGCCGGCGGGGCAGGAGGGACTTACAATGAGCAGTTCTTC. Translated, it gives CASSLGAGGAGGTYNEQFF.